This is a list of T cell receptor beta chains from one sample in a study of response to subunit inactivated influenza vaccine. TCRdb re-derived calls from the RT-PCR reads in MiXCR, one entry per CDR3 protein. The sample lists some 850,000 distinct CDR3 sequences, around a sixth occurring once. The input for sequencing was PBMCs from blood, taken roughly 5 days after vaccination. All receptors come from a man aged 45 to 65 who received an inactivated influenza vaccine. The CDR3 runs from the conserved cysteine through the conserved F or W. Fields, in order: D gene, J gene, clone size, V gene, CDR3 protein, CDR3 DNA. The D gene is left open where the match is weak. Clone size appears in some rows only: once, few, many, or a class for an expanded clone.

-,TRBJ2-5,few,TRBV6-2/TRBV6-3,CASSYLTAETQYF,TGTGCCAGCAGTTACCTGACCGCGGAGACCCAGTACTTC
-,TRBJ2-1,few,TRBV20-1,CSASRTANRDEQFF,TGCAGTGCTTCTAGGACAGCTAATCGTGATGAGCAGTTCTTC
TRBD1,TRBJ1-6,-,TRBV10-2,CASSRDRDNSPLHF,TGCGCCAGCAGTAGGGACAGAGATAATTCACCCCTCCACTTT
TRBD1,TRBJ1-6,-,TRBV20-1,CSAMQGAGNSPLHF,TGCAGTGCTATGCAGGGGGCCGGTAATTCACCCCTCCACTTT
-,TRBJ2-3,few,TRBV29-1,CSVDAINADTQYF,TGCAGCGTTGACGCGATTAATGCAGATACGCAGTATTTT
-,TRBJ1-1,many,TRBV6-1,CASRPGRVNTEAFF,TGTGCCAGCAGACCTGGACGGGTGAACACTGAAGCTTTCTTT
TRBD1,TRBJ2-1,-,TRBV10-3,CAISDPGQGGNEQFF,TGTGCCATCAGTGACCCGGGACAGGGGGGGAATGAGCAGTTCTTC
-,TRBJ1-2,few,TRBV5-1,CASSPALSLYGYTF,TGCGCCAGCAGCCCAGCCCTCAGCCTGTATGGCTACACCTTC
TRBD2,TRBJ2-3,few,TRBV12-3/TRBV12-4,CASSLAGGFSLTDTQYF,TGTGCCAGCAGTTTAGCGGGGGGGTTTTCCCTCACAGATACGCAGTATTTT
-,TRBJ1-5,-,TRBV15,CATSRSSQPQHF,TGTGCCACCAGCAGATCTTCTCAGCCCCAGCATTTT
-,TRBJ1-5,-,TRBV12-3/TRBV12-4,CASSLGARKDQPQHF,TGTGCCAGCAGTTTAGGCGCAAGGAAGGATCAGCCCCAGCATTTT
-,TRBJ1-1,once,TRBV7-9,CASSLATQERAFF,TGTGCCAGCAGCTTAGCTACCCAGGAAAGGGCTTTCTTT
-,TRBJ1-1,few,TRBV7-9,CASSQPGGANSNEAFF,TGTGCCAGCAGCCAACCTGGCGGAGCCAATAGCAATGAAGCTTTCTTT
TRBD2,TRBJ2-7,-,TRBV7-2,CASSSVLAGSTYEQYF,TGTGCCAGCAGCTCGGTCCTAGCGGGATCGACCTACGAGCAGTACTTC
TRBD2,TRBJ2-5,-,TRBV20-1,CSARQVAGEVMETQYF,TGCAGTGCTAGGCAAGTAGCGGGAGAGGTGATGGAGACCCAGTACTTC
-,TRBJ1-3,few,TRBV4-3,CASSQEFGSSGNTIYF,TGCGCCAGCAGCCAAGAATTTGGGAGCTCTGGAAACACCATATATTTT
-,TRBJ2-7,-,TRBV7-9,CASSSPTGKYEQYF,TGTGCCAGCAGCTCACCGACAGGTAAATACGAGCAGTACTTC
-,TRBJ1-6,-,TRBV11-2,CASSLGLPGITPLHF,TGTGCCAGCAGCTTAGGACTCCCAGGGATCACACCCCTCCACTTT
-,TRBJ2-7,-,TRBV3-1,CASGGGSSYEQYF,TGTGCCAGCGGCGGAGGCAGCTCCTACGAGCAGTACTTC
TRBD1,TRBJ2-7,many,TRBV6-5,CASSNRDRGYEQYF,TGTGCCAGCAGTAACCGGGACAGGGGATACGAGCAGTACTTC
-,TRBJ2-6,-,TRBV6-1,CASSDTGANVLTF,TGTGCCAGCAGTGATACTGGGGCCAACGTCCTGACTTTC
-,TRBJ2-6,few,TRBV5-6,CASSFTGTFGANVLTF,TGTGCCAGCAGCTTTACAGGGACCTTTGGGGCCAACGTCCTGACTTTC
TRBD1,TRBJ2-3,-,TRBV5-4,CASSFSGRDRVDF,TGTGCCAGCAGCTTTTCAGGAAGGGACAGGGTGGATTTT
TRBD2,TRBJ2-3,few,TRBV4-3,CASSQASGGLTDTQYF,TGCGCCAGCAGCCAAGCGAGCGGGGGACTCACAGATACGCAGTATTTT
-,TRBJ2-7,-,TRBV30,CAWSVLLGSYEQYF,TGTGCCTGGAGCGTGTTGTTGGGCTCCTACGAGCAGTACTTC
-,TRBJ2-1,-,TRBV15,CATGRLLDHNEQFF,TGTGCCACGGGGCGGCTCTTGGACCACAATGAGCAGTTCTTC
-,TRBJ2-5,-,TRBV7-8,CASSVVRDPPETQYF,TGTGCCAGCAGTGTCGTCAGGGACCCCCCAGAGACCCAGTACTTC
TRBD2,TRBJ2-3,few,TRBV10-3,CAISDTSGRLGDTQYF,TGTGCCATCAGTGATACTAGCGGGAGGCTTGGAGATACGCAGTATTTT
-,TRBJ2-7,-,TRBV5-1,CASSWLAGEAEQYF,TGCGCCAGCAGCTGGTTAGCTGGGGAGGCCGAGCAGTACTTC
-,TRBJ2-1,-,TRBV12-3/TRBV12-4,CASSSDFKARWNEQFF,TGTGCCAGCAGTTCAGATTTCAAAGCGAGGTGGAATGAGCAGTTCTTC
TRBD2,TRBJ2-5,few,TRBV5-5,CASTDLAGEETQYF,TGTGCCAGCACCGACCTAGCGGGAGAAGAGACCCAGTACTTC
TRBD1,TRBJ2-1,many,TRBV7-9,CASSLEGGAYNEQFF,TGTGCCAGCAGCTTAGAAGGGGGCGCTTACAATGAGCAGTTCTTC
TRBD1,TRBJ2-7,-,TRBV20-1,CSAREQGIQYF,TGCAGTGCTAGGGAACAGGGGATTCAGTACTTC
TRBD2,TRBJ2-1,few,TRBV29-1,CSIGLAGANEQFF,TGCAGCATAGGACTAGCGGGAGCCAATGAGCAGTTCTTC
-,TRBJ2-7,few,TRBV18,CASSQGPNEQYF,TGTGCCAGCTCACAGGGGCCCAACGAGCAGTACTTC
-,TRBJ2-5,-,TRBV24-1,CATSAGDYQETQYF,TGTGCCACCAGTGCGGGGGATTACCAAGAGACCCAGTACTTC
-,TRBJ1-1,-,TRBV12-3/TRBV12-4,CASSLIGGGTEAFF,TGTGCCAGCAGTTTAATCGGGGGGGGCACTGAAGCTTTCTTT
-,TRBJ2-5,-,TRBV10-3,CAISVGRQAWETQYF,TGTGCCATCAGTGTCGGCAGGCAAGCCTGGGAGACCCAGTACTTC
TRBD2,TRBJ2-1,-,TRBV5-1,CASSLMVAGAYNEQFF,TGCGCCAGCAGCTTGATGGTTGCGGGAGCCTACAATGAGCAGTTCTTC
-,TRBJ2-5,few,TRBV12-3/TRBV12-4,CASSFYPDQETQYF,TGTGCCAGCAGTTTTTATCCAGACCAAGAGACCCAGTACTTC
TRBD1,TRBJ1-1,few,TRBV29-1,CSVRGGRGTEAFF,TGCAGCGTTCGAGGGGGCCGCGGCACTGAAGCTTTCTTT